This T cell receptor beta chain is drawn from a study of PD-1 and CTLA-4 blockade in melanoma. The CDR3 consists of 16 residues. Germline V gene lookup returns CDR1 SGHVS and CDR2 FNYEAQ. Germline trimming cut 0 bases from V and 4 bases from J; bases unmatched to any gene: 4. TCRdb's table, derived via immunoSEQ multiplex PCR, lists solely in-frame clones and lacks some. The sample carries 25,000 to 35,000 clones, around 93% recorded once. The source is a human donor with melanoma. The chain combines TRBV7-6 with TRBJ2-2, with TRBD2 matching 8 bases. This material consisted of CD8+ T cells from peripheral blood, taken from a patient given anti-PD-1 treatment. The CDR3 here is CASSLAGTRGTGELFF. The DNA for the CDR3 is TGTGCCAGCAGCTTAGCCGGGACTAGAGGCACCGGGGAGCTGTTTTTT.